This T cell receptor beta chain was captured by sequencing in a study of shared clonotypes between healthy human individuals. This CDR3 region has 13 residues. From germline, CDR1 is LNHDA and CDR2 SQIVND (reference sequence). The V end was cut by 4 bases, the J end by 6 bases, with 13 bases between. Authors' analysis steps: Junction-only immunoSEQ sequences carried no quality scores, so filtering differed. Assay used: immunoSEQ multiplex PCR; TCRdb lists only in-frame clones, some missing. Clone size and V and J calls were adopted from that table, with D and trimming inferred from the DNA. This table has more than 400,000 clones, around 85% appearing once.

The sequence derives from a woman aged 40-49 years in good health. Some clones in this sample may be carry-over from other donors' samples. The chain joins TRBV19 to TRBJ2-7, with no clear D. Sequenced: PBMCs. CDR3 region: CASSTLPAVEQYF. DNA for the CDR3: TGTGCCAGTAGTACCCTCCCGGCGGTCGAGCAGTACTTC.